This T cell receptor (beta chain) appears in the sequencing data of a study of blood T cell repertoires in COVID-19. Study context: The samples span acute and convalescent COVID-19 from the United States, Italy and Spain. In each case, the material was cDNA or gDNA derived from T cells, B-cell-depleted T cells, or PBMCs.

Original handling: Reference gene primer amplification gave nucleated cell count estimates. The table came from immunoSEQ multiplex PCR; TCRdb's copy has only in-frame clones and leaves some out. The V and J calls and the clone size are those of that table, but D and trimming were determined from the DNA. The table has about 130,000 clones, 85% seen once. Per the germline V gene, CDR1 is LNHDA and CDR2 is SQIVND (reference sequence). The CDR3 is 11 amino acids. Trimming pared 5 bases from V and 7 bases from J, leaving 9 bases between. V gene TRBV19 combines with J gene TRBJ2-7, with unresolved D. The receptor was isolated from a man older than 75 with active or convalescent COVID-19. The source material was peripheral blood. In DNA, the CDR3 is TGTGCCAGTAGTGTGGGCCTTGAGCAGTACTTC. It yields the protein CASSVGLEQYF. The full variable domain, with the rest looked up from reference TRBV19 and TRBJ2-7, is DGGITQSPKYLFRKEGQNVTLSCEQNLNHDAMYWYRQDPGQGLRLIYYSQIVNDFQKGDIAEGYSVSREKKESFPLTVTSAQKNPTAFYLCASSVGLEQYFGPGTRLTVT.